This T cell receptor (beta chain) appears in the sequencing data of a study of blood T cell repertoires in COVID-19. Looking at the study overall: Sites across the United States, Italy and Spain contributed samples from acute and convalescent COVID-19.

In the original processing: For nucleated cells, counts were estimated from reference gene primer amplification. Clones were sequenced by immunoSEQ multiplex PCR, and TCRdb holds only the in-frame ones, with some missing. V and J calls and clone size are given by that table; D and trimming were obtained from the DNA. The sample holds about 110,000 clones; approximately 82% are singletons and the top ten take roughly 18%. J gave up 2 bases and V 4 bases, and 3 bases lay outside the gene matches. The CDR3 has 16 amino acids. Germline CDR1 reads LGHNA; CDR2 reads YSLEER. The gene calls are TRBV4-3 and TRBJ2-6; 9 positions agree with TRBD1. Sequencing was done on a sample of peripheral blood. The sequence came from a woman aged 60-75 years with acute or convalescent COVID-19. As DNA, the CDR3 is TGCGCCAGCAGCCGGGACAGGGCCCCTGGGGCCAACGTCCTGACTTTC. Protein sequence: CASSRDRAPGANVLTF.